The rows below give T cell receptor beta chains drawn from one sample of a study of blood T cells in healthy people across ages. TCRdb used MiXCR to reprocess the 5' RACE reads, holding one entry per CDR3 protein. The table records about 680,000 distinct CDR3 sequences, around 49% of them present only once. The sequenced sample consisted of blood. Every receptor here comes from a woman aged 55-69 years in good health. The conserved cysteine and the conserved F or W are not part of the CDR3 here.

j_call v_call cdr3_aa
TRBJ2-1 TRBV20-1 SARDPTGGNGNEQF
TRBJ2-7 TRBV9 ASSPTSNAYEQY
TRBJ2-1 TRBV20-1 SARVGGVGEQF
TRBJ2-1 TRBV27 ASSLFGTGEARKQF
TRBJ2-7 TRBV30 AWSGQGPGSYEQY
TRBJ2-6 TRBV20-1 SATRTGGSGANVLT
TRBJ2-7 TRBV20-1 SALDSRNYEQY
TRBJ2-2 TRBV3-1 ASSRQGLAGVTGELF
TRBJ2-3 TRBV24-1 ATSLGGTDTQY
TRBJ2-5 TRBV29-1 SYSPYQETQY
TRBJ2-3 TRBV20-1 SADGTSGGRDTQY
TRBJ2-1 TRBV7-2 ASSPLQNPEQF
TRBJ2-1 TRBV7-9 ASSLEGLAGGGDEQF
TRBJ2-7 TRBV5-1 ASSDPQGAFYEQY
TRBJ2-7 TRBV7-8 ATRAARSSYEQY
TRBJ2-4 TRBV20-1 SARDLRVAKNIQY
TRBJ2-3 TRBV14 ASSSREPPDTQY
TRBJ2-1 TRBV18 ASYRTSGYEQF
TRBJ2-1 TRBV10-3 AISLAEPGTSNNEQF
TRBJ1-4 TRBV29-1 SVVATGLTNEKLF
TRBJ2-7 TRBV20-1 SAEEGLYEQY
TRBJ2-7 TRBV29-1 SVEDTYEQY